These T cell receptor beta chains were read from a single sample in a study of post-analysis software for immune sequencing data. TCRdb re-called the PCR reads with MiXCR, one entry per CDR3 protein. The repertoire holds about 170,000 distinct CDR3 sequences, with around 28% as singletons. The source material was blood. Receptors originate from a girl aged 10-17 years with multiple sclerosis. Each CDR3 is given with its conserved first and last residue. A D gene is named only where the DNA matches it firmly. Part of the rows lack a size; the others show once, few, many or a class for expanded clones.

D gene: TRBD2; V gene: TRBV3-1; J gene: TRBJ2-3; clone size: few; CDR3 protein: CASSLSGSSTDTQYF; CDR3 DNA: TGTGCCAGCAGCCTTAGCGGGAGTAGCACAGATACGCAGTATTTT
D gene: NA; V gene: TRBV4-1; J gene: TRBJ1-1; clone size: few; CDR3 protein: CASSHPGRGVNTEAFF; CDR3 DNA: TGCGCCAGCAGCCACCCTGGGAGGGGGGTGAACACTGAAGCTTTCTTT
D gene: NA; V gene: TRBV12-3/TRBV12-4; J gene: TRBJ2-3; clone size: many; CDR3 protein: CASSSVNTDTQYF; CDR3 DNA: TGTGCCAGCAGTTCCGTTAACACAGATACGCAGTATTTT
D gene: TRBD1; V gene: TRBV3-1; J gene: TRBJ2-3; clone size: NA; CDR3 protein: CASSPRTGPTDTQYF; CDR3 DNA: TGTGCCAGCAGCCCGAGGACAGGCCCCACAGATACGCAGTATTTT
D gene: TRBD1; V gene: TRBV29-1; J gene: TRBJ1-2; clone size: many; CDR3 protein: CSVPGQLNYGYTF; CDR3 DNA: TGCAGCGTTCCGGGACAGTTAAACTATGGCTACACCTTC
D gene: NA; V gene: TRBV20-1; J gene: TRBJ2-7; clone size: many; CDR3 protein: CSARGARGGRDYEQYF; CDR3 DNA: TGCAGTGCTAGAGGGGCTAGGGGAGGCCGAGACTACGAGCAGTACTTC
D gene: TRBD2; V gene: TRBV18; J gene: TRBJ2-7; clone size: few; CDR3 protein: CASSPPSGSRNEQYF; CDR3 DNA: TGTGCCAGCTCACCACCTAGCGGGAGTCGGAACGAGCAGTACTTC
D gene: NA; V gene: TRBV2; J gene: TRBJ2-1; clone size: many; CDR3 protein: CASSVLAINNEQFF; CDR3 DNA: TGTGCCAGCAGTGTCCTAGCGATTAACAATGAGCAGTTCTTC
D gene: NA; V gene: TRBV19; J gene: TRBJ1-1; clone size: NA; CDR3 protein: CASSSQVNTEAFF; CDR3 DNA: TGTGCCAGTAGTTCGCAGGTGAACACTGAAGCTTTCTTT
D gene: NA; V gene: TRBV12-3/TRBV12-4; J gene: TRBJ2-5; clone size: many; CDR3 protein: CASSLVGEWETQYF; CDR3 DNA: TGTGCCAGCAGTTTAGTAGGCGAGTGGGAGACCCAGTACTTC
D gene: TRBD2; V gene: TRBV12-3/TRBV12-4; J gene: TRBJ2-5; clone size: NA; CDR3 protein: CASSFSTSGDQETQYF; CDR3 DNA: TGTGCCAGCAGTTTTTCGACTAGCGGGGACCAAGAGACCCAGTACTTC
D gene: NA; V gene: TRBV29-1; J gene: TRBJ2-1; clone size: many; CDR3 protein: CSGAPTYNEQFF; CDR3 DNA: TGCAGCGGCGCCCCTACGTACAATGAGCAGTTCTTC
D gene: TRBD2; V gene: TRBV5-1; J gene: TRBJ2-1; clone size: few; CDR3 protein: CASSLGGTSGTDEQFF; CDR3 DNA: TGCGCCAGCAGCTTGGGTGGGACTAGCGGGACCGATGAGCAGTTCTTC
D gene: TRBD1; V gene: TRBV28; J gene: TRBJ1-4; clone size: NA; CDR3 protein: CASSLVGGSRIDEKLFF; CDR3 DNA: TGTGCCAGCAGTTTAGTAGGGGGCTCCCGGATCGACGAAAAACTGTTTTTT
D gene: TRBD1; V gene: TRBV27; J gene: TRBJ1-1; clone size: NA; CDR3 protein: CASSTRTGDTEAFF; CDR3 DNA: TGTGCCAGCAGCACTCGGACAGGGGACACTGAAGCTTTCTTT
D gene: NA; V gene: TRBV6-2/TRBV6-3; J gene: TRBJ2-1; clone size: NA; CDR3 protein: CASSYSRLEVYNEQFF; CDR3 DNA: TGTGCCAGCAGTTACTCGAGGCTAGAAGTATACAATGAGCAGTTCTTC
D gene: NA; V gene: TRBV9; J gene: TRBJ1-2; clone size: few; CDR3 protein: CASSVGGGLSNGYTF; CDR3 DNA: TGTGCCAGCAGCGTAGGAGGAGGACTCAGCAATGGCTACACCTTC
D gene: NA; V gene: TRBV12-3/TRBV12-4; J gene: TRBJ1-6; clone size: NA; CDR3 protein: CASSPPVGSPPHF; CDR3 DNA: TGTGCCAGCAGCCCTCCAGTTGGTTCACCCCCCCACTTT
D gene: TRBD1; V gene: TRBV11-1; J gene: TRBJ1-1; clone size: NA; CDR3 protein: CASSSMGKTGTNTEAFF; CDR3 DNA: TGTGCCAGCAGCTCAATGGGGAAGACAGGGACCAACACTGAAGCTTTCTTT
D gene: TRBD2; V gene: TRBV20-1; J gene: TRBJ2-5; clone size: many; CDR3 protein: CSARETSGIQYF; CDR3 DNA: TGCAGTGCTAGAGAGACTAGCGGGATCCAGTACTTC
D gene: TRBD2; V gene: TRBV4-2; J gene: TRBJ2-7; clone size: few; CDR3 protein: CASSQDEASGRYEQYF; CDR3 DNA: TGTGCCAGCAGCCAAGATGAGGCTAGCGGGAGATACGAGCAGTACTTC
D gene: NA; V gene: TRBV6-2/TRBV6-3; J gene: TRBJ1-1; clone size: many; CDR3 protein: CASSYGRGWEAFF; CDR3 DNA: TGTGCCAGCAGTTACGGTCGGGGTTGGGAGGCTTTCTTT
D gene: NA; V gene: TRBV7-8; J gene: TRBJ1-2; clone size: many; CDR3 protein: CASSLVLGVPYGYTF; CDR3 DNA: TGTGCCAGCAGCTTAGTCTTAGGGGTACCCTATGGCTACACCTTC
D gene: NA; V gene: TRBV28; J gene: TRBJ2-1; clone size: few; CDR3 protein: CASSPYVARSYNEQFF; CDR3 DNA: TGTGCCAGCAGTCCCTACGTAGCCCGGTCCTACAATGAGCAGTTCTTC
D gene: NA; V gene: TRBV5-6; J gene: TRBJ1-1; clone size: NA; CDR3 protein: CASSPLVRDTEAFF; CDR3 DNA: TGTGCCAGCAGCCCCCTTGTCAGGGACACTGAAGCTTTCTTT
D gene: TRBD1; V gene: TRBV7-3; J gene: TRBJ1-1; clone size: NA; CDR3 protein: CASSHRQGLGTEAFF; CDR3 DNA: TGTGCCAGCAGCCATAGACAGGGTCTCGGCACTGAAGCTTTCTTT
D gene: NA; V gene: TRBV21-1; J gene: TRBJ1-1; clone size: few; CDR3 protein: CASSKEGVRSEAFF; CDR3 DNA: TGTGCCAGCAGCAAGGAAGGCGTAAGGTCTGAAGCTTTCTTT
D gene: TRBD2; V gene: TRBV7-8; J gene: TRBJ2-1; clone size: few; CDR3 protein: CATLIAGTYNEQFF; CDR3 DNA: TGTGCTACGTTAATAGCGGGGACCTACAATGAGCAGTTCTTC
D gene: TRBD1; V gene: TRBV2; J gene: TRBJ1-1; clone size: few; CDR3 protein: CASRLTGGDTEAFF; CDR3 DNA: TGTGCCAGCCGCTTGACAGGGGGCGACACTGAAGCTTTCTTT
D gene: TRBD1; V gene: TRBV9; J gene: TRBJ1-4; clone size: few; CDR3 protein: CASNTDRDGEKLFF; CDR3 DNA: TGTGCCAGCAACACTGACAGGGATGGCGAAAAACTGTTTTTT
D gene: NA; V gene: TRBV6-5; J gene: TRBJ1-5; clone size: few; CDR3 protein: CASRTGINQPQHF; CDR3 DNA: TGTGCCAGCAGAACAGGGATAAATCAGCCCCAGCATTTT
D gene: NA; V gene: TRBV7-2; J gene: TRBJ2-1; clone size: many; CDR3 protein: CASSLEGSLALENEQFF; CDR3 DNA: TGTGCCAGCAGCTTAGAGGGCTCTCTAGCGTTGGAGAATGAGCAGTTCTTC
D gene: NA; V gene: TRBV19; J gene: TRBJ1-2; clone size: NA; CDR3 protein: CASWVPDNYGYTF; CDR3 DNA: TGTGCCAGTTGGGTACCGGATAACTATGGCTACACCTTC
D gene: NA; V gene: TRBV7-9; J gene: TRBJ2-2; clone size: NA; CDR3 protein: CASSSREGGATGELFF; CDR3 DNA: TGTGCCAGCAGCTCAAGGGAAGGGGGAGCCACCGGGGAGCTGTTTTTT
D gene: TRBD1; V gene: TRBV2; J gene: TRBJ1-1; clone size: NA; CDR3 protein: CASSQRAAGGNTEAFF; CDR3 DNA: TGTGCCAGCAGCCAAAGGGCTGCAGGGGGAAACACTGAAGCTTTCTTT
D gene: NA; V gene: TRBV20-1; J gene: TRBJ1-1; clone size: NA; CDR3 protein: CSARGVGRTEAFF; CDR3 DNA: TGCAGTGCTAGAGGAGTCGGTAGGACTGAAGCTTTCTTT
D gene: TRBD1; V gene: TRBV7-3; J gene: TRBJ2-1; clone size: few; CDR3 protein: CASSPPGTGGAYNEQFF; CDR3 DNA: TGTGCCAGCAGCCCTCCCGGGACAGGGGGGGCCTACAATGAGCAGTTCTTC
D gene: NA; V gene: TRBV20-1; J gene: TRBJ2-3; clone size: NA; CDR3 protein: CSADGPKEDTQYF; CDR3 DNA: TGCAGTGCTGATGGGCCAAAGGAAGATACGCAGTATTTT
D gene: TRBD2; V gene: TRBV5-1; J gene: TRBJ2-5; clone size: few; CDR3 protein: CASSPGLAGVAGETQYF; CDR3 DNA: TGCGCCAGCAGCCCGGGACTAGCGGGAGTGGCGGGGGAGACCCAGTACTTC
D gene: NA; V gene: TRBV18; J gene: TRBJ1-1; clone size: NA; CDR3 protein: CASSPSGNTEAFF; CDR3 DNA: TGTGCCAGCTCACCGTCGGGCAACACTGAAGCTTTCTTT